Ten or more counts support the clone carrying this T cell receptor beta chain. Germline V gives CDR1 MGHRA, CDR2 YSYEKL. V shed 0 bases, J shed 8 bases, and the junction held 2 bases outside the gene matches. The CDR3 runs to 14 residues. Per the study methods: Nucleated cell number was recorded as an estimate derived from reference gene primer amplification. Method: immunoSEQ multiplex PCR; TCRdb's copy keeps in-frame clones and lacks some. V and J calls plus clone size are reproduced from that table; the DNA served to infer D and trimming. The sample holds about 89,000 clones, around 72% seen once. The data originate from a study of blood T cell repertoires in COVID-19. Study context: Material from acute and convalescent COVID-19 was sourced from the United States, Italy and Spain. PBMCs, B-cell-depleted T cells, or T cells were the source of the cDNA or gDNA that made up the material.

This rearrangement joins TRBV4-1 to TRBJ2-1; 9 bases fit TRBD1. The sequencing sample was made of peripheral blood. The source of this sequence is a woman over 75 with acute or convalescent COVID-19. This chain's CDR3 is CASSQDRDRDEQFF. In nucleotides, the CDR3 is TGCGCCAGCAGCCAAGATAGGGACAGGGATGAGCAGTTCTTC.